This is a list of T cell receptor beta chains from one sample in a study of T cell responses to AZD1222 COVID-19 vaccine. Method: immunoSEQ multiplex PCR; TCRdb's copy keeps in-frame clones and lacks some. The data show more than 75,000 clones, 75% to 90% seen once. The specimen was peripheral blood, collected on day 0 of AZD1222 vaccination. The source is an adult in good health. The CDR3 runs from the conserved cysteine through the conserved F or W. The D gene is left open where the match is weak. Size is stated for part of the rows, as once, few or many counts, or as a class when the clone is expanded.

J gene | D gene | clone size | V gene | CDR3 DNA | CDR3 protein
TRBJ2-1 | TRBD1 | - | TRBV6-5 | TGTGCCAGCAGCCTCCCCGGGACAGTCTACAATGAGCAGTTCTTC | CASSLPGTVYNEQFF
TRBJ2-1 | - | - | TRBV7-2 | TGTGCCAGCAGCCCCGTGGGTCTAGTTGAGCAGTTCTTC | CASSPVGLVEQFF
TRBJ2-7 | - | - | TRBV11-2 | TGTGCCAGCAGTCCCGGACGGACCAACGGCTTCTACGAGCAGTACTTC | CASSPGRTNGFYEQYF
TRBJ2-3 | - | - | TRBV6-5 | TGTGCCAGCAGTTACTTGTCGCAAGGGGGCACAGATACGCAGTATTTT | CASSYLSQGGTDTQYF
TRBJ2-3 | TRBD2 | - | TRBV7-2 | TGTGCCGGAGCGACTAGCGGAAGCACAGATACGCAGTATTTT | CAGATSGSTDTQYF
TRBJ2-7 | TRBD2 | - | TRBV27 | TGTGCCAGCAGTTCCCCGACTTGGCGGGAGAGGTACGAGCAGTACTTC | CASSSPTWRERYEQYF
TRBJ2-2 | - | - | TRBV6-2/TRBV6-3 | TGTGCCAGCAGTTACTCGATCACGGTGGGGGCCGGGGAGCTGTTTTTT | CASSYSITVGAGELFF
TRBJ1-2 | TRBD1 | - | TRBV9 | TGTGCCAGCAGCGCAGGACAGGGAACCTGGGGCTACACCTTC | CASSAGQGTWGYTF
TRBJ2-1 | - | - | TRBV3-1/TRBV3-2 | TGTGCCAGCAGCCAATATTCGGGAACGTTGGAGCAGTTCTTC | CASSQYSGTLEQFF
TRBJ1-2 | TRBD1 | - | TRBV5-6 | TGTGCCAGCAGCTACCGACAGGGGGCGGGTGGCTACACCTTC | CASSYRQGAGGYTF
TRBJ1-1 | - | - | TRBV29-1 | TGCAGCGTTGAAGGAGGCCAGCTTGAAGCTTTCTTT | CSVEGGQLEAFF
TRBJ2-3 | - | - | TRBV7-6 | TGTGCCAGCAGCTTAAAAGATACGCAGTATTTT | CASSLKDTQYF
TRBJ2-7 | - | once | TRBV6-1 | TGTGCCAGCAGTGACCGTCTCGAGCAGTACTTC | CASSDRLEQYF
TRBJ1-1 | - | - | TRBV12-3/TRBV12-4 | TGTGCCAGCAGTAGGACTGAAGCTTTCTTT | CASSRTEAFF
TRBJ1-5 | - | - | TRBV2 | TGTGCCAGCAGGGTGGCTCAGAATCAGCCCCAGCATTTT | CASRVAQNQPQHF
TRBJ1-3 | - | once | TRBV6-5 | TGTGCCAGCAGGCTAGCAGGAGGGGTGGAAAACACCATATATTTT | CASRLAGGVENTIYF
TRBJ2-3 | TRBD2 | - | TRBV9 | TGTGCCAGCAGCGTAGGGGCTAGCGGGAGAACAGATACGCAGTATTTT | CASSVGASGRTDTQYF
TRBJ2-5 | TRBD2 | - | TRBV27 | TGTGCCAGCAGTTCCCCCTGGGGCGGGGGAGAGACCCAGTACTTC | CASSSPWGGGETQYF
TRBJ2-7 | TRBD1 | - | TRBV19 | TGTGCCAGTAGCAGTACAGGGGCCCACCCCTCCTACGAGCAGTACTTC | CASSSTGAHPSYEQYF
TRBJ2-7 | TRBD2 | - | TRBV10-3 | TGTGCCATCAGTGAACTAGCGGGTGGCTCCTACGAGCAGTACTTC | CAISELAGGSYEQYF
TRBJ1-1 | TRBD1 | - | TRBV9 | TGTGCCAGCAGCGGGAATGTGGGACAGGGGGCGCACACTGAAGCTTTCTTT | CASSGNVGQGAHTEAFF
TRBJ2-7 | - | - | TRBV11-2 | TGTGCCAGCAGCTTAGCGGGAATCGACGAGCAGTACTTC | CASSLAGIDEQYF
TRBJ1-2 | TRBD1 | - | TRBV4-2 | TGTGCCAGCAGCCAAGATCCCCGGGACAGTGTCTACACCTTC | CASSQDPRDSVYTF
TRBJ2-3 | - | - | TRBV27 | TGTGCCAGCAGTCGACACTACACAGATACGCAGTATTTT | CASSRHYTDTQYF
TRBJ1-4 | - | - | TRBV10-3 | TGTGCCATCAGTGATCCCTTCGGTGGGCAAGAAAAACTGTTTTTT | CAISDPFGGQEKLFF
TRBJ1-1 | - | - | TRBV28 | TGTGCCAGCAGCCCCCCGGGACACTTGAACACTGAAGCTTTCTTT | CASSPPGHLNTEAFF
TRBJ2-2 | - | - | TRBV6-5 | TGTGCCAGCAGCCAGCGATCGGCGAACACCGGGGAGCTGTTTTTT | CASSQRSANTGELFF
TRBJ1-1 | TRBD1 | - | TRBV28 | TGTGCCAGCAGTCCCGGGGACAGCCGAAACACTGAAGCTTTCTTT | CASSPGDSRNTEAFF
TRBJ1-2 | - | - | TRBV6-2/TRBV6-3 | TGTGCCAGCAGTTACTCCGAGAGGCGATCGGGCTACACCTTC | CASSYSERRSGYTF
TRBJ1-4 | TRBD1 | - | TRBV11-2 | TGTGCCAGCAGCTTCTCCGACAGGGGACGTCGAGGAAATGAAAAACTGTTTTTT | CASSFSDRGRRGNEKLFF
TRBJ1-5 | TRBD1 | - | TRBV7-2 | TGTGCCAGCAGCTTAGGGCCACAGGGGAGGGATCAGCCCCAGCATTTT | CASSLGPQGRDQPQHF
TRBJ2-1 | TRBD2 | - | TRBV6-1 | TGTGCCAGCAGTGAGGGACTAGCGGGAGTTAATGAGCAGTTCTTC | CASSEGLAGVNEQFF
TRBJ2-1 | TRBD1 | once | TRBV9 | TGTGCCAGCAGCGAGACAGGGAGCTCCTACAATGAGCAGTTCTTC | CASSETGSSYNEQFF
TRBJ2-3 | TRBD1 | - | TRBV19 | TGTGCCTCGTGGACAGGGTCACTCGGGGATACGCAGTATTTT | CASWTGSLGDTQYF
TRBJ2-5 | TRBD2 | - | TRBV13 | TGTGCCAGCAGTTCAGAGCCTAGCGGGGAGGAGACCCAGTACTTC | CASSSEPSGEETQYF
TRBJ2-7 | TRBD1 | - | TRBV11-2 | TGTGCCAGCAGGATGGACAGGGGTAACCACGAGCAGTACTTC | CASRMDRGNHEQYF
TRBJ1-2 | - | - | TRBV6-5 | TGTGCCAGCAGTTTACAGGGTCAGGGTGATGGCTACACCTTC | CASSLQGQGDGYTF
TRBJ1-5 | - | - | TRBV19 | TGTGCCAGTAGGCTGGACCCCGCGGGTGGGCCCCAGCATTTT | CASRLDPAGGPQHF
TRBJ2-1 | - | - | TRBV9 | TGTGCCAGCAGCGTTTCATCGGGGCCCAGGGAGCAGTTCTTC | CASSVSSGPREQFF
TRBJ2-7 | TRBD2 | - | TRBV6-5 | TGTGCCAGCTGGGGGGGACTAGCGGGAGTTCAGCAGTACTTC | CASWGGLAGVQQYF
TRBJ1-2 | - | - | TRBV19 | TGTGCCAGTAGTACTGGGGAGGGCTATGGCTACACCTTC | CASSTGEGYGYTF
TRBJ1-1 | - | - | TRBV19 | TGTGCCAGTACCAGGTTCGGGGCGGGCACTGAAGCTTTCTTT | CASTRFGAGTEAFF
TRBJ2-3 | - | - | TRBV7-3 | TGTGCCAGCAGCTTAGTCGGGAGCCGCACAGATACGCAGTATTTT | CASSLVGSRTDTQYF
TRBJ2-3 | - | - | TRBV6-2/TRBV6-3 | TGTGCCAGCAGTAACAGCGGGAGCACAGATACGCAGTATTTT | CASSNSGSTDTQYF
TRBJ2-5 | TRBD1 | once | TRBV11-3 | TGTGCCAGCAGCTTGGGGACGGGACAGGAGCAAGAGACCCAGTACTTC | CASSLGTGQEQETQYF
TRBJ2-7 | - | once | TRBV29-1 | TGCAGCGTTGAGGCCAGGGCCTCCTACGAGCAGTACTTC | CSVEARASYEQYF
TRBJ2-7 | - | once | TRBV28 | TGTGCCAGCAGGGGGAATTTGTACGAGCAGTACTTC | CASRGNLYEQYF
TRBJ2-1 | TRBD2 | - | TRBV14 | TGTGCCAGCAGCGGACTAGCGGGAGGCCTGTACAATGAGCAGTTCTTC | CASSGLAGGLYNEQFF
TRBJ1-2 | TRBD1 | - | TRBV7-3 | TGTGCCAGCAGCTCAGCGGACAGGGATGAGGGCTACACCTTC | CASSSADRDEGYTF
TRBJ2-7 | - | - | TRBV27 | TGTGCCAGCAGTTTATCATCTAACTCCTACGAGCAGTACTTC | CASSLSSNSYEQYF
TRBJ1-5 | - | - | TRBV28 | TGTGCCAGCAGCCCCCCCGGTACAGGGAAGGCGGGCGGCAATCAGCCCCAGCATTTT | CASSPPGTGKAGGNQPQHF
TRBJ2-5 | TRBD1 | - | TRBV19 | TGTGCCAGTAGTATGACAGGGGGCGCAGAGACCCAGTACTTC | CASSMTGGAETQYF
TRBJ2-1 | - | - | TRBV3-1/TRBV3-2 | TGTGCCAGCAGCCAAGGATTCGGGCGTGAGCAGTTCTTC | CASSQGFGREQFF
TRBJ2-7 | TRBD1 | - | TRBV5-5 | TGTGCCAGCAGCCTACAACCGGGACAGGGCAAACCCTACGAGCAGTACTTC | CASSLQPGQGKPYEQYF
TRBJ1-2 | - | - | TRBV28 | TGTGCCAGCAGTTTCCGGGGAGGTTATGGCTACACCTTC | CASSFRGGYGYTF
TRBJ1-1 | - | once | TRBV19 | TGTGCCAGTAGTCCGCGACAGCAGATGAACACTGAAGCTTTCTTT | CASSPRQQMNTEAFF
TRBJ2-7 | - | once | TRBV28 | TGTGCCAGCAGCATTTCCTACGAGCAGTACTTC | CASSISYEQYF